This T cell receptor (beta chain) was sequenced in a study of T-cell reconstitution after alpha-beta-depleted transplantation in children. Germline lookup yields CDR1 MNHEY and CDR2 SVGEGT. Between the trimmed V and J ends, which lost 6 bases and 8 bases, there was a span of 17 bases. This CDR3 is 14 amino acids long. Notes on the study in general: Several hundred expanded graft clones reportedly supplied alpha-beta T cells about two months after transplant.

As it was prepared, the TCRbeta library received unique molecular identifiers. TCRdb used MiXCR to reprocess the PCR reads, holding one entry per CDR3 protein. This sample carries a few hundred thousand distinct CDR3 sequences, around 10% of them seen once, and the ten largest clones take 20% to 30%. Note on this clonotype: What it binds is not known.

This sequence joins TRBV6-2 or TRBV6-3 and TRBJ2-1; TRBD2 is a possible D gene (6 bases). The TCR sequence derives from a male patient aged 2 to 9 who had a stem cell transplant for chronic granulomatous disease, so the T cells may come from the graft donor. The source was peripheral blood, collected 180 days after TCRalphabeta/CD19-depleted stem cell transplant. CDR3 protein: CASSPRRATDEQFF. The CDR3 DNA reads as TGTGCCAGCAGCCCTAGGAGGGCCACCGATGAGCAGTTCTTC.